This T cell receptor (beta chain) is from a study of post-analysis software for immune sequencing data. Study results and caveats: There were about 5 TRBV segments more frequent in patients than controls, and TRBV5-6, TRBV5-1 and TRBV20-1 were among them. Controls showed significantly higher normalized Chao1 diversity than did multiple sclerosis patients. Clustering by F measure revealed strong co-clustering among samples prepared together in one batch.

The CDR3 extends over 15 amino acids. The V gene lost 3 bases and the J gene lost 2 bases, with 8 bases spanning the gap. Germline CDR1 is SGHTA and CDR2 is FQGTGA. Every TCR beta cDNA library bore unique molecular identifiers. The source material, roughly 0.9 to 11 million T cells, gave rise to about 460,000 cDNA molecules. In TCRdb, the PCR reads were re-called with MiXCR into one record per CDR3 protein. The sample carries roughly 650,000 distinct CDR3 sequences, approximately 60% recorded once. This clonotype was detected a few times. Its antigen is currently unknown. Material for sequencing was blood. This TCR was sampled from a girl aged 2 to 9 with multiple sclerosis. This chain uses TRBV7-3 with TRBJ2-6; D gene uncertain. The CDR3 protein is CASSFPQAGANVLTF. In DNA, the CDR3 is TGTGCCAGCAGCTTCCCACAAGCTGGGGCCAACGTCCTGACTTTC.